The present entry profiles one T cell receptor beta chain with its context. These data come from a study of blood T cell repertoires in COVID-19. Data came from immunoSEQ multiplex PCR; TCRdb stores just in-frame clones and leaves some out. The sample holds fewer than 500,000 clones; roughly 89% are singletons and the top ten take around 0.92%. The germline V gene has CDR1 SGHKS and CDR2 YYEKEE (reference sequence). Trimming removed 2 bases from V and 0 bases from J, with 15 bases in between. This CDR3 is 17 amino acids long. This sequence originates from a man aged 18 to 29 with COVID-19, enrolled during active disease. This rearrangement joins TRBV5-5 to TRBJ2-1; TRBD2 is a possible D gene (5 bases). Sample: peripheral blood. The CDR3 nucleotides read TGTGCCAGCAGCTTTAGGACTGGGCCAGTCTCCTACAATGAGCAGTTCTTC. Residues: CASSFRTGPVSYNEQFF.